Below are 8 T cell receptor beta chains sequenced from a single sample in a study of T cell changes during pregnancy in multiple sclerosis. Profiled with immunoSEQ multiplex PCR; TCRdb holds only in-frame clones, not every one. The sample consists of 35,000 to 45,000 clones, around nine tenths of them appearing once. The sequencing used CD4+ T cells from peripheral blood mononuclear cells, collected after pregnancy. The source is a female donor with multiple sclerosis, enrolled in a pregnancy study.

For the CDR3, the DNA is TGTGCCAGCAGTGAAGAGGCGACAGTGTATAATTCACCCCTCCACTTT. Translation gives CASSEEATVYNSPLHF. This sequence joins TRBV2 and TRBJ1-6, with TRBD1 as a possible D gene (5 bases). CDR1 is SNHLY and CDR2 is FYNNEI in the germline V gene. The CDR3 consists of 16 residues. Trimming shortened V by 1 base and J by 4 bases, and 11 bases separated the two germline ends.

This clone appeared once. This chain connects TRBV10-3 to TRBJ1-2; D is perhaps TRBD1 (6 bases). CDR3 length: 12 residues. V dropped 6 bases and J dropped 1 base, with 6 bases sitting between them. CDR1 is ENHRY and CDR2 is SYGVKD in the germline V gene. The CDR3 loop reads CAIRGHNYGYTF. The CDR3, as DNA: TGTGCCATCAGGGGACATAACTATGGCTACACCTTC.

This clone was seen more than once but under ten times. The V call is TRBV2, the J call TRBJ1-5; D is ambiguous. Germline V lookup: CDR1 SNHLY, CDR2 FYNNEI. The CDR3 is 13 amino acids. V shed 7 bases and J shed 2 bases, with 9 bases lying between them. The CDR3 here is CASKAGGNQPQHF. The CDR3 nucleotides are TGTGCCAGCAAGGCCGGGGGCAATCAGCCCCAGCATTTT.

CDR3 sequence: CASSPRQGGGSGTQYF. CDR3 nucleotides: TGTGCCAGCAGCCCCAGACAGGGTGGGGGGTCAGGGACGCAGTATTTT. V usage is TRBV7-3 and J usage is TRBJ2-3, with a tentative D call TRBD1 (7 bases). V lost 5 bases, J lost 9 bases, and 24 bases lay in between. CDR3 length equals 16 residues. The germline gives CDR1 SGHTA, CDR2 FQGTGA.

V usage is TRBV6-6 and J usage is TRBJ1-2, with 9 nucleotides matching TRBD1. The germline V gene encodes CDR1 MNHNY and CDR2 SVGAGI (reference sequence). This CDR3 contains 15 residues. The V gene end was trimmed by 6 bases and the J gene end by 4 bases; junction bases not matched to a gene: 9. In DNA form, the CDR3 reads TGTGCCAGCAGCCCCGGGACAGGGTCGGCCTATGGCTACACCTTC. It specifies CASSPGTGSAYGYTF.

This chain uses TRBV6-5 with TRBJ1-1; 8 bases line up with TRBD1. The junction had 3 bases not matched to a gene; V was cut back by 5 bases and J by 4 bases. Germline loops: CDR1 MNHEY, CDR2 SVGAGI. The CDR3 runs 13 residues. CDR3 residues: CASSLGQGTEAFF. CDR3 in DNA: TGTGCCAGCAGTCTCGGACAGGGCACTGAAGCTTTCTTT.

The V call is TRBV5-1, the J call TRBJ1-3; 8 bases align to TRBD1. The V and J ends lost 2 bases and 4 bases, in that order; junction bases with no gene match: 11. The germline CDR1 and CDR2 sequences are SGHRS and YFSETQ. This CDR3 is 17 amino acids long. CDR3 in amino acids: CASSFTWTGPKGNTIYF. The CDR3 DNA is TGCGCCAGCAGCTTTACGTGGACAGGGCCAAAGGGAAACACCATATATTTT.

The chain combines TRBV9 with TRBJ1-2; D might be TRBD1 (5 bases). The CDR3 runs 16 residues. Germline lookup yields CDR1 SGDLS and CDR2 YYNGEE. V was shortened by 0 bases and J by 8 bases, with 20 bases between the two germline ends. The chain's CDR3 is CASSVGEAEGLEGYTF. The DNA of the CDR3 is TGTGCCAGCAGCGTAGGGGAGGCAGAGGGGTTGGAAGGCTACACCTTC.